Listed here is a single T cell receptor (beta chain). This entry comes from a study of blood T cell repertoires in COVID-19. Across the whole study: The origin of the acute and convalescent COVID-19 samples was the United States, Italy and Spain.

The germline V gene has CDR1 SGHDT and CDR2 YYEEEE. The CDR3 is 18 amino acids. V was pared by 0 bases and J by 5 bases, with 11 bases of the junction left unmatched. In the source study's methods: Amplification with reference gene primers provided the estimates of nucleated cell counts. TCRdb keeps only in-frame clones here, not all; method: immunoSEQ multiplex PCR. V and J calls plus clone size are reproduced from that table; the DNA served to infer D and trimming. Found here are about 110,000 clones, 60% to 80% of them singletons; the top ten hold approximately 0.9%. The chain links TRBV5-6 to TRBJ2-2; 9 bases line up with TRBD2. This receptor was taken from a human donor with acute or convalescent COVID-19. The donor label of this sample is uncertain. The sample taken for sequencing was peripheral blood. CDR3 region: CASSLGPEGLALTGELFF. CDR3 nucleotide sequence: TGTGCCAGCAGCTTGGGCCCGGAGGGACTAGCTCTTACCGGGGAGCTGTTTTTT.